Presented here are 4 T cell receptor beta chains from one specimen sequenced in a study of blood T cell repertoires in COVID-19. Generated by immunoSEQ multiplex PCR, the TCRdb table keeps only in-frame clones and is missing some. The table lists 50,000 to 75,000 clones, roughly 87% of them singletons. Source material: peripheral blood. These TCRs come from a man aged 80 or over in a cohort sampled during active COVID-19.

This chain uses TRBV5-1 with TRBJ2-7, with D unresolved. Looked up from germline, CDR1 is SGHRS and CDR2 is YFSETQ. This CDR3 contains 14 residues. V shed 5 bases and J shed 1 base, with 13 bases lying between them. The CDR3 region is CASRISGPSYEQYF. The CDR3 nucleotides read TGCGCCAGCAGGATCAGTGGTCCTTCCTACGAGCAGTACTTC.

The chain couples TRBV11-1 to TRBJ1-1; D perhaps matches TRBD1 (5 bases). Germline CDR1 SGHAT, CDR2 FQDESV (reference sequence). This CDR3 is built from 15 residues. Trimming shortened V by 7 bases and J by 5 bases, and 20 bases separated the two germline ends. As DNA, the CDR3 is TGTGCCAGCACCTTGACAGCGGGAGGGAAAACTGAAGCTTTCTTT. As protein: CASTLTAGGKTEAFF.

The table lists this clone with a few counts. For the CDR3, the DNA is TGTGCCAGCAGCTTAACCGGGACAGGCCACTACGAGCAGTACTTC. This sequence encodes CASSLTGTGHYEQYF. V is TRBV7-9 and J is TRBJ2-7; 8 bases are shared with TRBD1. This CDR3 has 15 amino acids. The trim removed 2 bases at V and 3 bases at J, leaving 6 bases unmatched. CDR1 and CDR2 from the germline V gene are SEHNR and FQNEAQ (reference sequence).

The V gene is TRBV27, the J gene TRBJ2-5, with 10 bases identical to TRBD2. The CDR3 has 13 amino acids. J was trimmed by 5 bases and V by 7 bases; bases with no gene match: 4. The V gene's germline CDR1 is MNHEY and CDR2 SMNVEV (reference sequence). The CDR3 spells CASTPSGSETQYF. As DNA, the CDR3 is TGTGCCAGCACCCCTAGCGGGAGCGAGACCCAGTACTTC.